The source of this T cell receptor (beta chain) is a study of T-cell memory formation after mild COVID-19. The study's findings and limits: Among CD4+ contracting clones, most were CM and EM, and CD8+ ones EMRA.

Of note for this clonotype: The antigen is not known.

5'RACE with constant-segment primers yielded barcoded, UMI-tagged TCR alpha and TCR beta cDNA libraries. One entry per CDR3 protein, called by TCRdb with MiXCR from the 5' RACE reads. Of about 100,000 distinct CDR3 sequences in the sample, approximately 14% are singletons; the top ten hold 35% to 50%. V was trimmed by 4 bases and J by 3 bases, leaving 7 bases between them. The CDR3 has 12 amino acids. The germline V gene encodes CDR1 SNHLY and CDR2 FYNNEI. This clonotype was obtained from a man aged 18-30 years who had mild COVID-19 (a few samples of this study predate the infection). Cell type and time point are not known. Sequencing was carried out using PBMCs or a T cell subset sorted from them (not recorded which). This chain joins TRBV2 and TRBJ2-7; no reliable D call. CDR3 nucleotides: TGTGCCAGCAGTGTGGGTGTCTACGAGCAGTACGTC. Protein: CASSVGVYEQYV.